What follows describes a single T cell receptor (beta chain). This record belongs to a study of blood T cell repertoires in COVID-19. Study-wide background: The analysed material was cDNA or gDNA that came from T cells, B-cell-depleted T cells, or PBMCs.

Enrolled through a virtual design, the participants were between roughly 18 and 89 years of age and came from 24 US areas. Before being deemed recovered, Cohort 3 donors had two negative PCRs, clearance, or symptom resolution. In the authors' workflow: Reference gene primer amplification yielded estimated nucleated cell counts. TCRdb's copy holds only in-frame clones and misses some; the assay was immunoSEQ multiplex PCR. Clonal size and the V and J genes are those of that table, whereas D and trimming came from the DNA. The top ten hold roughly 17% of the sample, which has 150,000 to 200,000 clones, almost 80% seen once. Trimming pared 3 bases from V and 2 bases from J, leaving 15 bases between. Germline-derived CDR1 and CDR2 are ENHRY and SYGVKD. The CDR3 loop spans 16 amino acids.

V gene TRBV10-3 combines with J gene TRBJ2-3; D possibly corresponds to TRBD2 (6 bases). This sequence originates from a woman aged 50 to 60 who had recovered from COVID-19. Sequencing was done on a sample of PBMCs or T cells enriched from blood (not recorded which). Here the CDR3 DNA reads TGTGCCATCAGTGAACTCGAGCGGGCCCTCACAGATACGCAGTATTTT. Amino acids: CAISELERALTDTQYF.